The present T cell receptor (beta chain) was sequenced within a study of shared clonotypes between healthy human individuals. The V and J ends lost 5 bases and 7 bases respectively, with 21 bases between them. This CDR3 spans 15 amino acids. Germline V CDR1 and CDR2: SGHTA, FQGNSA. Sequencing was performed with immunoSEQ multiplex PCR; in TCRdb, only in-frame clones are kept and a portion is missing. The profile shows about 1.1 million clones, around three quarters of them singletons. Notes on the study in general: Generation probability values for non-shared clonotypes were lower than those for clonotypes shared by all four donors. The sampled material consisted only of blood, and tissue repertoires are likely to differ.

A remark on this clone: Antigen unknown.

This TCR was sampled from a man between 18 and 35 years old in good health. Some clones in this sample may be carry-over from other donors' samples. The sequenced sample consisted of memory CD4+ T cells from PBMCs. Subset described: CD45RA-negative fraction. J is TRBJ2-7 and V is TRBV7-2, with D possibly matching TRBD1 (6 bases). The CDR3 sequence: CASSPPPGQGSEQYF. CDR3 bases: TGTGCCAGCAGCCCCCCCCCGGGCCAGGGGAGTGAGCAGTACTTC.